The clone carrying this T cell receptor (beta chain) was picked up one time. The ends lost 3 bases at V and 2 bases at J; junction bases unmatched: 3. The CDR3 length is 14 residues. Germline CDR1 is SGHRS and CDR2 is YFSETQ. Profiled with immunoSEQ multiplex PCR; TCRdb holds only in-frame clones, not every one. The sample has 200,000 to 300,000 clones, 88% seen once. This specimen belongs to a study of blood T cell repertoires in COVID-19. The specimen was peripheral blood. V usage is TRBV5-1 and J usage is TRBJ2-7, with 9 bases that match TRBD1. The sequence came from a man at least 80 years old with acute or convalescent COVID-19. As DNA, the CDR3 is TGCGCCAGCAGCTCCGGGGACAGGGCCTACGAGCAGTACTTC. This encodes CASSSGDRAYEQYF.